This T cell receptor (beta chain) was documented in a study of blood T cell repertoires in COVID-19. At the level of the study: Samples taken during acute and convalescent COVID-19 were collected in the United States, Italy and Spain. PBMCs, B-cell-depleted T cells, or T cells were the source of the cDNA or gDNA that made up the material.

Germline V lookup: CDR1 LNHDA, CDR2 SQIVND (reference sequence). This CDR3 has 11 amino acids. As processed by the authors: Reference gene primer amplification gave nucleated cell count estimates. The assay was immunoSEQ multiplex PCR, and TCRdb's table has in-frame clones only and misses some. D and trimming were read from the DNA, whereas the V and J calls and clone size are those reported in that table. The sample includes some 400,000 clones, nearly 90% seen only once; the top ten take approximately 6.2%. The sample taken for sequencing was peripheral blood. This sequence joins TRBV19 and TRBJ1-1; unclear D gene. The receptor's source is a man younger than 30 with active or convalescent COVID-19. The CDR3 here is CASYVNTEAFF. CDR3 bases: TGTGCTTCCTATGTAAACACTGAAGCTTTCTTT.